One and the same sample provided the 28 T cell receptor beta chains below, sequenced in a study of blood T cell repertoires in COVID-19. The method was immunoSEQ multiplex PCR; TCRdb's version includes in-frame clones alone and lacks a portion of them. Altogether approximately 400,000 clones are present, about 88% being singletons, with the ten largest covering 0.9% to 1.5%. Sequenced material: PBMCs or T cells enriched from blood (not recorded which). The receptors come from a woman aged 18-35 years who had recovered from COVID-19.

The chain uses TRBV23-1 and TRBJ1-2, with D hard to call. TRBV23-1 belongs to the ORF category, with a function that is uncertain. This CDR3 is built from 15 residues. The V gene lost 0 bases and the J gene lost 4 bases, with 12 bases spanning the gap. In nucleotides, the CDR3 is TGCGCCAGCAGTCAATCGGGAGGCGGCGGCTATGGCTACACCTTC. Translated, it gives CASSQSGGGGYGYTF.

CDR3 amino acids: CASSPDRVSYNEQFF. As DNA, the CDR3 is TGTGCCAGCAGCCCCGACAGGGTTTCCTACAATGAGCAGTTCTTC. The V call is TRBV14, the J call TRBJ2-1; 7 nucleotides agree with TRBD1. The CDR3 loop spans 15 amino acids. Trimming cost V 4 bases and J 1 base; bases outside gene matches: 4. CDR1 is SGHDN and CDR2 is FVKESK in the germline V gene.

This clone was seen only once. V and J are TRBV30 and TRBJ1-5, with a possible D match to TRBD1 (5 bases). V shed 3 bases and J shed 5 bases, with 11 bases lying between them. CDR1 and CDR2 (germline): GTSNPN, SVGIG (reference sequence). The CDR3 has 13 residues. The CDR3 DNA follows: TGTGCCTGGAGCGGGCAGGGCCATCAGCCCCAGCATTTT. It codes for CAWSGQGHQPQHF.

CDR3 sequence reads: CSVEDKTEAFF. The DNA of the CDR3 is TGCAGCGTTGAGGACAAGACTGAAGCTTTCTTT. This sequence joins TRBV29-1 and TRBJ1-1; the D gene is possibly TRBD1 (5 bases). Germline lookup yields CDR1 SQVTM and CDR2 ANQGSEA. V was cut by 3 bases and J by 5 bases, with 7 bases left in between. The CDR3 is 11 residues long.

The V and J genes are TRBV5-4 and TRBJ1-3, with 9 bases identical to TRBD1. Losses at the gene ends were 1 base for V and 0 bases for J; bases not matched to a gene: 5. Germline V lookup: CDR1 SGHNT, CDR2 YYREEE (reference sequence). The CDR3 has 17 amino acids. The CDR3 region has the DNA TGTGCCAGCAGCTTGCCCGGACAGGGGCTCTCTGGAAACACCATATATTTT. Translated, it gives CASSLPGQGLSGNTIYF.

The CDR3 reads CASSSTAQGYTF. CDR3 in DNA: TGTGCCAGCAGCTCGACTGCCCAAGGCTACACCTTC. This chain uses TRBV7-9 with TRBJ1-2; D remains unclear. V was shortened by 4 bases and J by 8 bases, with 11 bases between the two germline ends. Germline CDR1 is SEHNR and CDR2 is FQNEAQ (reference sequence). The CDR3 is made up of 12 amino acids. The whole variable domain, remainder taken from reference TRBV7-9 and TRBJ1-2, is DTGVSQNPRHKITKRGQNVTFRCDPISEHNRLYWYRQTLGQGPEFLTYFQNEAQLEKSRLLSDRFSAERPKGSFSTLEIQRTEQGDSAMYLCASSSTAQGYTFGSGTRLTVV.

The chain combines TRBV2 with TRBJ2-7, with 8 bases aligning to TRBD1. Unmatched junction bases numbered 7, after V lost 8 bases and J lost 1 base. CDR1 and CDR2 from the germline V gene are SNHLY and FYNNEI. The CDR3 runs to 14 residues. In DNA form, the CDR3 reads TGTGCCAGCTCGGGACAGGACCCTTCCTACGAGCAGTACTTC. This encodes CASSGQDPSYEQYF. The full variable domain, rest sourced from reference TRBV2 and TRBJ2-7, is EPEVTQTPSHQVTQMGQEVILRCVPISNHLYFYWYRQILGQKVEFLVSFYNNEISEKSEIFDDQFSVERPDGSNFTLKIRSTKLEDSAMYFCASSGQDPSYEQYFGPGTRLTVT.

V is TRBV19 and J is TRBJ1-4, with D tentatively TRBD1 (6 bases). The CDR3 loop spans 18 amino acids. V dropped 5 bases and J dropped 4 bases, with 23 bases sitting between them. Germline V CDR1 and CDR2: LNHDA, SQIVND (reference sequence). As DNA, the CDR3 is TGTGCCAGTAGTTCTCGCGACAGGCCGGGAAGGGGTAATGAAAAACTGTTTTTT. Amino acids: CASSSRDRPGRGNEKLFF. Filled out from reference TRBV19 and TRBJ1-4, the complete variable domain reads DGGITQSPKYLFRKEGQNVTLSCEQNLNHDAMYWYRQDPGQGLRLIYYSQIVNDFQKGDIAEGYSVSREKKESFPLTVTSAQKNPTAFYLCASSSRDRPGRGNEKLFFGSGTQLSVL.

This chain connects TRBV5-1 to TRBJ1-2, with D tentatively TRBD1 (6 bases). This CDR3 has 15 residues. Germline CDR1 and CDR2: SGHRS and YFSETQ. V lost 0 bases to trimming and J lost 4 bases, with 13 bases between them. CDR3 nucleotides: TGCGCCAGCAGCTTGGCCACAGGGATGATCTATGGCTACACCTTC. It yields the protein CASSLATGMIYGYTF.

This chain links TRBV29-1 with TRBJ1-1; no clear D gene. V was trimmed by 5 bases and J by 10 bases, leaving 11 bases between them. CDR3 size: 10 residues. Germline V gene sequence: CDR1 SQVTM, CDR2 ANQGSEA. CDR3 sequence reads: CSVYKGRAFF. CDR3 nucleotide sequence: TGCAGCGTTTACAAAGGGAGAGCTTTCTTT.

This clone has only a few counts. The V gene is TRBV12-3 or TRBV12-4, the J gene TRBJ1-2; D remains unclear. CDR3 size: 12 residues. Between the trimmed V and J ends, which lost 3 bases and 5 bases, there was a span of 7 bases. Here the CDR3 DNA reads TGTGCCAGCAGTTTTAAGAGATATGGCTACACCTTC. This encodes CASSFKRYGYTF.

V is TRBV19 and J is TRBJ2-7; 8 nucleotides agree with TRBD1. The germline V gene has CDR1 LNHDA and CDR2 SQIVND (reference sequence). J lost 0 bases, V lost 8 bases, and 6 bases had no gene match. The CDR3 consists of 14 residues. The CDR3: CASPGTGNSYEQYF. As DNA, the CDR3 is TGTGCCAGTCCCGGGACAGGCAACTCCTACGAGCAGTACTTC. The complete variable domain, with remaining parts taken from reference TRBV19 and TRBJ2-7, reads DGGITQSPKYLFRKEGQNVTLSCEQNLNHDAMYWYRQDPGQGLRLIYYSQIVNDFQKGDIAEGYSVSREKKESFPLTVTSAQKNPTAFYLCASPGTGNSYEQYFGPGTRLTVT.

The chain is built from TRBV6-5 and TRBJ2-5, with a possible D match to TRBD1 (7 bases). This CDR3 has 15 residues. Germline V gives CDR1 MNHEY, CDR2 SVGAGI. V lost 10 bases and J lost 5, with 23 bases in between. This CDR3 is CATDFQGGQAETQYF. The CDR3 bases are TGTGCCACCGATTTCCAGGGGGGCCAGGCGGAGACCCAGTACTTC.

This chain links TRBV7-2 with TRBJ1-2; D unresolved. Germline assignment: CDR1 SGHTA and CDR2 FQGNSA. The CDR3 sequence is 14 residues long. V was shortened by 5 bases and J by 4 bases, with 14 bases between the two germline ends. In DNA form, the CDR3 reads TGTGCCAGCAGCCTAGGACCAGACTTCTATGGCTACACCTTC. It is translated as CASSLGPDFYGYTF.

The chain recombines TRBV2 with TRBJ1-5, with D unclear. Germline V gene data show CDR1 as SNHLY and CDR2 as FYNNEI. Trimming took off 5 bases at V and 2 bases at J, with 4 bases between the two ends. CDR3 length: 12 residues. CDR3 bases: TGTGCCAGCAGTCCAGGCAATCAGCCCCAGCATTTT. It yields the protein CASSPGNQPQHF.

The chain couples TRBV4-1 to TRBJ2-4; no clear D. The V gene's germline CDR1 is MGHRA and CDR2 YSYEKL. With 1 base removed from V and 5 bases from J, the gap between germline ends came to 6 bases. CDR3 length equals 13 residues. The CDR3 bases are TGCGCCAGCAGCCAAGGGCCAGAAAACATTCAGTACTTC. As protein: CASSQGPENIQYF.

On this clone itself: This specimen includes other DNA sequences encoding the same CDR3. The chain employs TRBV6-1 and TRBJ2-7, with 9 positions matching TRBD1. V lost 3 bases, J lost 0 bases, and 3 bases stayed unmatched. The V gene's germline CDR1 is MNHNS and CDR2 SASEGT. This CDR3 comprises 15 residues. The CDR3 DNA sequence: TGTGCCAGCAGTGAGGGGACAGGGTCCTCCTACGAGCAGTACTTC. Encoded protein: CASSEGTGSSYEQYF.

The chain is built from TRBV24-1 and TRBJ1-5; D unresolved. V shed 1 base and J shed 7 bases, with 7 bases lying between them. Per germline, CDR1 KGHDR and CDR2 SFDVKD. The CDR3 has 13 amino acids. The CDR3 here is CATSDLWAQPQHF. The CDR3 coding sequence is TGTGCCACCAGTGATTTATGGGCCCAGCCCCAGCATTTT.

The rearrangement uses TRBV6-5 and TRBJ1-5, with TRBD1 identical over 7 bases. CDR1 MNHEY and CDR2 SVGAGI come from the germline V gene. With 5 bases clipped from V and 7 bases from J, the junction kept 8 bases outside the gene matches. The CDR3 sequence is 14 residues long. In DNA form, the CDR3 reads TGTGCCAGCAGTAAAACAGGGGAAGGGCAGCCCCAGCATTTT. The encoded protein is CASSKTGEGQPQHF.

This sequence joins TRBV7-9 and TRBJ2-5, with D tentatively TRBD1 (5 bases). CDR3 length equals 14 residues. V was trimmed by 5 bases and J by 4 bases, leaving 14 bases between them. Germline V CDR1 and CDR2: SEHNR, FQNEAQ (reference sequence). CDR3 in amino acids: CASSATKGIETQYF. The CDR3 DNA reads TGTGCCAGCAGCGCGACGAAGGGGATAGAGACCCAGTACTTC.

The chain employs TRBV27 and TRBJ2-5, with D tentatively TRBD1 (5 bases). Germline lookup yields CDR1 MNHEY and CDR2 SMNVEV (reference sequence). V lost 3 bases to trimming and J lost 5 bases, with 10 bases between them. The CDR3 contains 13 residues. The CDR3 bases are TGTGCCAGCAGTTTGGGGCTGGGCGAGACCCAGTACTTC. It is translated as CASSLGLGETQYF.

The chain is built from TRBV7-8 and TRBJ1-2; no reliable D call. The CDR3 contains 14 residues. The V and J ends lost 2 bases and 4 bases respectively, with 11 bases between them. In germline, CDR1 is SGHVS, CDR2 FQNEAQ. The CDR3 nucleotides are TGTGCCAGCAGCTTAATCGGGAACACCTATGGCTACACCTTC. Protein sequence: CASSLIGNTYGYTF.

V is TRBV7-9 and J is TRBJ1-6; 7 bases agree with TRBD1. Germline-derived CDR1 and CDR2 are SEHNR and FQNEAQ (reference sequence). With 1 base clipped from V and 3 bases from J, the junction kept 9 bases outside the gene matches. This CDR3 region has 18 residues. The DNA for the CDR3 is TGTGCCAGCAGCTTAGGTTTGGAGGGGGCTGACTATAATTCACCCCTCCACTTT. Translated: CASSLGLEGADYNSPLHF. Based on the CDR3 plus reference TRBV7-9 and TRBJ1-6, the full variable domain is DTGVSQNPRHKITKRGQNVTFRCDPISEHNRLYWYRQTLGQGPEFLTYFQNEAQLEKSRLLSDRFSAERPKGSFSTLEIQRTEQGDSAMYLCASSLGLEGADYNSPLHFGNGTRLTVT.

The chain combines TRBV6-5 with TRBJ1-2, with TRBD1 matching 8 bases. The CDR3 runs 14 residues. Germline CDR1 reads MNHEY; CDR2 reads SVGAGI. With 6 bases clipped from V and 6 bases from J, the junction kept 9 bases outside the gene matches. CDR3 DNA sequence: TGTGCCAGCAGCCTTAGACAGGGGCTCGATGGCTACACCTTC. Translation gives CASSLRQGLDGYTF.

V gene TRBV11-2 combines with J gene TRBJ2-3; D is possibly TRBD2 (5 bases). The germline CDR1 and CDR2 sequences are SGHAT and FQNNGV. The V gene lost 1 base and the J gene lost 8 bases, with 19 bases spanning the gap. CDR3 length: 16 residues. CDR3 sequence: CASSLGLQRAEGTQYF. DNA of the CDR3: TGTGCCAGCAGCTTAGGACTACAGAGGGCAGAAGGTACGCAGTATTTT.

V and J are TRBV6-5 and TRBJ1-1; 8 bases are shared with TRBD1. This CDR3 comprises 15 residues. Germline lookup yields CDR1 MNHEY and CDR2 SVGAGI. V was clipped by 4 bases and J by 4 bases; unmatched bases: 8. The CDR3 DNA reads TGTGCCAGCAGTTCCCGGACAGGGCAGGGCACTGAAGCTTTCTTT. Its protein is CASSSRTGQGTEAFF.

This clone was counted a single time. This chain connects TRBV7-2 to TRBJ2-7, with 9 bases fitting TRBD1. V gave up 0 bases and J gave up 2 bases; unmatched junction bases: 5. CDR3 length: 16 amino acids. Germline loops: CDR1 SGHTA, CDR2 FQGNSA. CDR3 DNA sequence: TGTGCCAGCAGCTTAGCCTCGGGACAGGGCCCCTACGAGCAGTACTTC. Its protein is CASSLASGQGPYEQYF.

The chain uses TRBV5-4 and TRBJ1-2; 10 positions agree with TRBD1. This CDR3 is built from 14 residues. Germline assignment: CDR1 SGHNT and CDR2 YYREEE (reference sequence). V trimming: 1 base; J trimming: 6 bases; junction bases outside the gene matches: 3. The CDR3: CASSLRQGAHGYTF. The CDR3 coding sequence is TGTGCCAGCAGCTTGCGACAGGGGGCGCATGGCTACACCTTC.